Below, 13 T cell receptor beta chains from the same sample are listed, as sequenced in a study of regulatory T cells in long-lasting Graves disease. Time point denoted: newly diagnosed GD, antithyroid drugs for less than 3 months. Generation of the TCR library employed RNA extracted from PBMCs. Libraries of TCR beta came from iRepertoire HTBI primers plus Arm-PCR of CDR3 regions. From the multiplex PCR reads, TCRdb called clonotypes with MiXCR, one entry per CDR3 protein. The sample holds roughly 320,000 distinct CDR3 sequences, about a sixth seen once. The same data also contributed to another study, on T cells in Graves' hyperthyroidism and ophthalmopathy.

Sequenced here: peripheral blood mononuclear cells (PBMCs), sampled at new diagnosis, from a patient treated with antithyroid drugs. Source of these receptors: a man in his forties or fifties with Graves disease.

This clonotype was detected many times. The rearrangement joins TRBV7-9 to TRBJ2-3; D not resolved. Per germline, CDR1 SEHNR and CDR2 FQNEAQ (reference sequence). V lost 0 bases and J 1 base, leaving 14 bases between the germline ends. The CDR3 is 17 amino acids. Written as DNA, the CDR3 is TGTGCCAGCAGCTTAGCAAAGGCAGAGCCCCGCACAGATACGCAGTATTTT. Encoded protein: CASSLAKAEPRTDTQYF.

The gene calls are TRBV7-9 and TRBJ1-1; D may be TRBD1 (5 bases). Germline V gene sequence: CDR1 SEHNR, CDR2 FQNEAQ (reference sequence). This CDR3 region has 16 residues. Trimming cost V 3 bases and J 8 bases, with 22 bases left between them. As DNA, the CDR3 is TGTGCCAGCAGCTTCCCCAGGGATACGTGGATTGAAGAAGCTTTCTTT. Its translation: CASSFPRDTWIEEAFF.

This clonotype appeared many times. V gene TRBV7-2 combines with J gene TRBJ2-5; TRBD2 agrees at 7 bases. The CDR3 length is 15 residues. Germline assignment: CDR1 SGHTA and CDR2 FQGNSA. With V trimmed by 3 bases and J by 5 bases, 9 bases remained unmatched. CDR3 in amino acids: CASSFQRGARETQYF. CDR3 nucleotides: TGTGCCAGCAGCTTTCAGCGGGGCGCTCGGGAGACCCAGTACTTC.

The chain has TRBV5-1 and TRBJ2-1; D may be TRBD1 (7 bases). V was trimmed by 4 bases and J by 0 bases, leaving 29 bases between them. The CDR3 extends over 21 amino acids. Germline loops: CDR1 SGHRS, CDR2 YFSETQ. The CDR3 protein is CASSGLGGGTAYLSSYNEQFF. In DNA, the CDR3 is TGCGCCAGCAGCGGGTTAGGAGGAGGGACAGCCTACCTTAGCTCCTACAATGAGCAGTTCTTC.

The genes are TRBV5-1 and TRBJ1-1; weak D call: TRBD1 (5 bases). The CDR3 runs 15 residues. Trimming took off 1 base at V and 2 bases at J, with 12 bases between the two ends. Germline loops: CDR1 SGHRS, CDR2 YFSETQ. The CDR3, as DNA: TGCGCCAGCAGCTTGAGGCAGGGCCCCAACACTGAAGCTTTCTTT. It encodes CASSLRQGPNTEAFF.

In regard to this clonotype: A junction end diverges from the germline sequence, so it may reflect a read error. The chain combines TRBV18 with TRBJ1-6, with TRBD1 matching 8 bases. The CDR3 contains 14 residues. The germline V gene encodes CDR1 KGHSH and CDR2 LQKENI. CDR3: CASPPETGDSPLHF. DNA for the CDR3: TGTGCCAGCCCACCAGAGACAGGGGATTCACCCCTCCACTTT.

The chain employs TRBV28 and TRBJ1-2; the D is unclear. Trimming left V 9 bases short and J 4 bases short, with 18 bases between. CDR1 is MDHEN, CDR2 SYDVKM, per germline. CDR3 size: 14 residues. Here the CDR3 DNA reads TGTGCCAGTTTGGACGTAGGGCAAAGCTATGGCTACACCTTC. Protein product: CASLDVGQSYGYTF.

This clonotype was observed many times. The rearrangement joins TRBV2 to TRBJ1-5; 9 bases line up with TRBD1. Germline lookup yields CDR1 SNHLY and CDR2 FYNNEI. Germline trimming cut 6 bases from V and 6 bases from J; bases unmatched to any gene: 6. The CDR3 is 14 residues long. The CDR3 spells CASRGTGSVQPQHF. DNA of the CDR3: TGTGCCAGCAGGGGGACAGGGAGCGTTCAGCCCCAGCATTTT. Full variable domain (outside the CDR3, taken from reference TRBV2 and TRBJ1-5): EPEVTQTPSHQVTQMGQEVILRCVPISNHLYFYWYRQILGQKVEFLVSFYNNEISEKSEIFDDQFSVERPDGSNFTLKIRSTKLEDSAMYFCASRGTGSVQPQHFGDGTRLSIL.

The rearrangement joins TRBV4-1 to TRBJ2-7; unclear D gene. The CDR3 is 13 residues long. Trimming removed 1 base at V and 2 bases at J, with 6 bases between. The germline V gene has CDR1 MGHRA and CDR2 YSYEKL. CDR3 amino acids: CASSQAEPYEQYF. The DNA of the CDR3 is TGCGCCAGCAGCCAAGCCGAGCCCTACGAGCAGTACTTC.

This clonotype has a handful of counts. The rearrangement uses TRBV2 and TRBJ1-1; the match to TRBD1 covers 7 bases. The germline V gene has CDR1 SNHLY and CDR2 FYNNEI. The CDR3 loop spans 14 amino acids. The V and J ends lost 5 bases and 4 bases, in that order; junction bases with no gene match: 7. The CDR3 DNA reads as TGTGCCAGCAGTCGACAGGGAGGGATCACTGAAGCTTTCTTT. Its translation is CASSRQGGITEAFF.

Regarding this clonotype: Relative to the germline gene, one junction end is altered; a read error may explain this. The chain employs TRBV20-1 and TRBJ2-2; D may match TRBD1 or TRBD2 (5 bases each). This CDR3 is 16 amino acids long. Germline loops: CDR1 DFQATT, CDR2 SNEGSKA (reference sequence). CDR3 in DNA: TGCAGTGCTAGAGACGTGCGGGCAGCGGACACCGGGGAGCTGCTTTTT. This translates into CSARDVRAADTGELLF.

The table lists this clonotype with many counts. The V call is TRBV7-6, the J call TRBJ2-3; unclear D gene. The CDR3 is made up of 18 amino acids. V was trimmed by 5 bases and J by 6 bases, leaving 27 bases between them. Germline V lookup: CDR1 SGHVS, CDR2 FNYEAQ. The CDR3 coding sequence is TGTGCCAGCAGCCGCAACTTAGGATACCCAATCGTCCCCGATACGCAGTATTTT. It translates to CASSRNLGYPIVPDTQYF.

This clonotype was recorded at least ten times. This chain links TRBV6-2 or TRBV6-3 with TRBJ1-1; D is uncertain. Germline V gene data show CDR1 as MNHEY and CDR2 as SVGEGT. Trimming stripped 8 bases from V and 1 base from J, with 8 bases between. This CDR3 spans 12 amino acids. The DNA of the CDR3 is TGTGCCAGCGAGGAGGAGAACACTGAAGCTTTCTTT. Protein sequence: CASEEENTEAFF.